The 26 T cell receptor beta chains given below trace back to one sample, sequenced in a study of OX40 agonist ivuxolimab in advanced cancers. Clones were read by immunoSEQ multiplex PCR, and TCRdb kept only the in-frame ones, dropping some. The sample records approximately 44,000 clones, about 90% being singletons. The source material was CD4+ or CD8+ T cells sorted from blood, sampled in a trial of the OX40 agonist ivuxolimab. These receptors originate from an adult with an advanced solid tumor such as melanoma, head and neck, liver or kidney cancer.

This clone was observed once. This chain uses TRBV28 with TRBJ2-2, with D perhaps TRBD1 or TRBD2 (5 bases each). CDR3 length equals 16 residues. Trimming left V 3 bases short and J 5 bases short, with 16 bases between. CDR1 is MDHEN and CDR2 is SYDVKM in the germline V gene. The CDR3 sequence: CASSFRGVVRTGELFF. The CDR3 region has the DNA TGTGCCAGCAGTTTCAGAGGGGTAGTTAGGACCGGGGAGCTGTTTTTT.

By its share, this clone is medium-sized. The rearrangement joins TRBV29-1 to TRBJ2-1, with TRBD2 matching over 14 bases. This CDR3 is built from 18 residues. Germline CDR1 is SQVTM and CDR2 is ANQGSEA. The trim removed 5 bases at V and 0 bases at J, leaving 9 bases unmatched. The CDR3 DNA follows: TGCAGCGTTAGGGGACTAGCGGGAGACATAAGCTCCTACAATGAGCAGTTCTTC. Its translation: CSVRGLAGDISSYNEQFF.

The chain links TRBV4-3 to TRBJ1-5; D is uncertain. This CDR3 has 18 amino acids. V lost 0 bases, J lost 0 bases, and 15 bases lay in between. CDR1 and CDR2 from the germline V gene are LGHNA and YSLEER. CDR3 DNA: TGCGCCAGCAGCCAAGAGTTCGCAGGCGCATATAGCAATCAGCCCCAGCATTTT. The encoded protein is CASSQEFAGAYSNQPQHF.

The rearrangement joins TRBV6-5 to TRBJ2-7; 8 bases align to TRBD2. This CDR3 is 14 amino acids long. Germline CDR1 is MNHEY and CDR2 is SVGAGI. The trim removed 0 bases at V and 7 bases at J, leaving 5 bases unmatched. The CDR3: CASSYSLAGYEQYF. The CDR3 DNA sequence: TGTGCCAGCAGTTACTCTTTAGCGGGATATGAGCAGTACTTC.

The chain recombines TRBV11-3 with TRBJ2-1, with a tentative D call TRBD2 (5 bases). CDR1 and CDR2 (germline): SGHNT, YENEEA. CDR3 length equals 15 residues. The V gene lost 1 base and the J gene lost 4 bases, with 11 bases spanning the gap. Here the CDR3 DNA reads TGTGCCAGCAGCTTAGGGCCAGCGGCTTACAATGAGCAGTTCTTC. Its protein is CASSLGPAAYNEQFF.

CDR3 sequence (DNA): TGTGCCAGCAGCTTAAGACAGAACTACGAGCAGTACTTC. It translates to CASSLRQNYEQYF. The chain combines TRBV13 with TRBJ2-7; D perhaps matches TRBD1 (5 bases). V was clipped by 2 bases and J by 3 bases, with 8 bases between them. Germline CDR1 reads PRHDT; CDR2 reads FYEKMQ (reference sequence). CDR3 size: 13 residues.

The CDR3 sequence is CASSSGNSGANVLTF. CDR3 sequence (DNA): TGCGCCAGCAGCTCGGGCAACTCCGGGGCCAACGTCCTGACTTTC. The chain carries TRBV10-2 and TRBJ2-6; D uncertain. The length of the CDR3 is 15 residues. Trimming shortened V by 6 bases and J by 4 bases, and 13 bases separated the two germline ends. The germline V gene has CDR1 WSHSY and CDR2 SAAADI.

V is TRBV11-1 and J is TRBJ1-1, with D maybe TRBD1 (5 bases). V dropped 5 bases and J dropped 1 base, with 14 bases sitting between them. The CDR3 covers 15 residues. Germline values: CDR1 SGHAT, CDR2 FQDESV (reference sequence). The DNA of the CDR3 is TGTGCCAGCAGCCTAGGGTCGGGGGGGAACACTGAAGCTTTCTTT. It yields the protein CASSLGSGGNTEAFF.

This clone showed up just once. The J gene is TRBJ2-2, the V gene TRBV9, with D possibly being TRBD1 or TRBD2 (5 bases each). Trimming took 4 bases from V and 0 from J, leaving 10 bases between them. This CDR3 comprises 15 residues. Germline lookup yields CDR1 SGDLS and CDR2 YYNGEE. The CDR3 DNA follows: TGTGCCAGCAGCCCGGGGACGACGAACACCGGGGAGCTGTTTTTT. This codes for CASSPGTTNTGELFF.

This chain links TRBV11-1 with TRBJ2-7; 10 positions agree with TRBD2. The germline gives CDR1 SGHAT, CDR2 FQDESV (reference sequence). CDR3 length: 15 amino acids. Trimming cost V 0 bases and J 6 bases; bases outside gene matches: 5. The CDR3 spells CASSLASGRASEQYF. CDR3 nucleotide sequence: TGTGCCAGCAGCTTAGCCAGCGGGAGGGCCAGCGAGCAGTACTTC.

The chain recombines TRBV4-3 with TRBJ2-5, with a tentative D call TRBD2 (6 bases). The CDR3 extends over 15 amino acids. Per the germline V gene, CDR1 is LGHNA and CDR2 is YSLEER. V was pared by 0 bases and J by 2 bases, with 10 bases between. DNA of the CDR3: TGCGCCAGCAGCCAAGATCCGGGAGCACAAGAGACCCAGTACTTC. It translates to CASSQDPGAQETQYF.

This clone was found once. This rearrangement joins TRBV19 to TRBJ2-7, with 10 positions matching TRBD1. V shed 2 bases and J 5 bases; nucleotides not matched to a gene: 15. The CDR3 loop spans 18 amino acids. Germline CDR1 reads LNHDA; CDR2 reads SQIVND (reference sequence). The CDR3 sequence: CASSIRGQGPRGTNEQYF. The CDR3 region has the DNA TGTGCCAGTAGTATACGGGGACAGGGGCCACGCGGTACCAACGAGCAGTACTTC.

There are a few counts of this clone. The chain joins TRBV29-1 to TRBJ1-4; D gene unclear. CDR1 and CDR2 from the germline V gene are SQVTM and ANQGSEA. Trimming took 5 bases from V and 7 from J, leaving 11 bases between them. The CDR3 sequence is 12 residues long. CDR3 DNA: TGCAGCGTTCGACTGGGAATTGAAAAACTGTTTTTT. It specifies CSVRLGIEKLFF.

This clone came up once. The V call is TRBV27, the J call TRBJ1-2; a weak D match, TRBD1 (5 bases). This CDR3 comprises 15 residues. Trimming left V 3 bases short and J 8 bases short, with 19 bases between. Germline-derived CDR1 and CDR2 are MNHEY and SMNVEV (reference sequence). CDR3 DNA: TGTGCCAGCAGTTTTGTCACAGGATCATCTAGCGGCTACACCTTC. Translated, it gives CASSFVTGSSSGYTF.

This chain joins TRBV6-5 and TRBJ2-7, with D maybe TRBD2 (6 bases). This CDR3 is 12 amino acids long. Between the trimmed V and J ends, which lost 8 bases and 2 bases, there was a span of 10 bases. Germline-derived CDR1 and CDR2 are MNHEY and SVGAGI. The CDR3 region is CASGEAPYEQYF. The CDR3 bases are TGTGCCAGCGGGGAGGCCCCCTACGAGCAGTACTTC.

CDR3 nucleotide sequence: TGTGCCAGCACCAAATGGGTGCAGTACTTC. This sequence encodes CASTKWVQYF. The V and J genes are TRBV11-3 and TRBJ2-4; no reliable D call. Germline V CDR1 and CDR2: SGHNT, YENEEA. The CDR3 has 10 residues. V lost 7 bases, J lost 13 bases, and 11 bases lay in between.

The chain joins TRBV11-2 to TRBJ2-3, with 8 bases lining up with TRBD1. The CDR3 contains 17 residues. V trimming: 0 bases; J trimming: 4 bases; junction bases outside the gene matches: 9. Germline V CDR1 and CDR2: SGHAT, FQNNGV. CDR3 loop: CASSLEGQGALADTQYF. The CDR3 DNA reads as TGTGCCAGCAGCTTAGAAGGGCAGGGGGCGTTGGCAGATACGCAGTATTTT.

The rearrangement joins TRBV27 to TRBJ2-7; 10 bases line up with TRBD1. The junction had 4 bases not matched to a gene; V was cut back by 5 bases and J by 3 bases. This CDR3 has 14 residues. CDR1 and CDR2 from the germline V gene are MNHEY and SMNVEV (reference sequence). CDR3 DNA sequence: TGTGCCAGCAGTACCGGACAGGGGGGCTACGAGCAGTACTTC. This gives the protein CASSTGQGGYEQYF.

The sample holds one count of this clone. The V gene is TRBV14, the J gene TRBJ2-3; D not resolved. Trimming removed 1 base from V and 8 bases from J, with 7 bases in between. The CDR3 consists of 12 residues. The germline gives CDR1 SGHDN, CDR2 FVKESK. In DNA, the CDR3 is TGTGCCAGCAGCCAAGTTACCGGTACGCAGTATTTT. Its translation is CASSQVTGTQYF.

V gene TRBV14 combines with J gene TRBJ2-7; D possibly corresponds to TRBD1 (5 bases). V dropped 1 base and J dropped 2 bases, with 12 bases sitting between them. The CDR3 is 15 amino acids. Germline values: CDR1 SGHDN, CDR2 FVKESK. CDR3 sequence (DNA): TGTGCCAGCAGCCAAGTTTTTCAGGGTCCCTACGAGCAGTACTTC. Its protein product is CASSQVFQGPYEQYF.

For this clone: One end of the junction is discordant with germline, which a read error may explain. CDR3 loop: CASSVTSALYNEQFF. DNA for the CDR3: TGTGCCAGCAGCGTAACTAGCGCCCTATACAATGAGCAGTTCTTC. The chain joins TRBV7-3 to TRBJ2-1; 7 bases align to TRBD2. The germline gives CDR1 SGHTA, CDR2 FQGTGA. The CDR3 extends over 15 amino acids.

The V and J genes are TRBV19 and TRBJ1-2; D is perhaps TRBD1 (5 bases). There are 11 residues in the CDR3. Germline V lookup: CDR1 LNHDA, CDR2 SQIVND (reference sequence). V shed 7 bases and J shed 7 bases, with 10 bases lying between them. In DNA form, the CDR3 reads TGTGCCAGTACGAGGGGTGGTGGCTACACCTTC. It specifies CASTRGGGYTF.

The chain combines TRBV4-3 with TRBJ2-1, with D possibly being TRBD1 (6 bases). The V end lost 1 base, the J end lost 5 bases, and 15 bases lay between the germline ends. Germline CDR1 reads LGHNA; CDR2 reads YSLEER. CDR3 length equals 16 residues. CDR3 in amino acids: CASSQGVDRLNNEQFF. CDR3 DNA: TGCGCCAGCAGCCAAGGAGTGGACAGACTCAACAATGAGCAGTTCTTC.

The chain links TRBV28 to TRBJ2-7; D ambiguous. The CDR3 has 11 residues. The V and J ends lost 6 bases and 3 bases respectively, with 6 bases between them. Germline V CDR1 and CDR2: MDHEN, SYDVKM. CDR3 sequence: CASRVDYEQYF. CDR3 DNA sequence: TGTGCCAGCAGAGTGGACTACGAGCAGTACTTC.

The chain has TRBV27 and TRBJ1-5; D remains ambiguous. The CDR3 is 13 amino acids. V lost 0 bases and J 12 bases, leaving 12 bases between the germline ends. Germline V gene data show CDR1 as MNHEY and CDR2 as SMNVEV (reference sequence). CDR3 DNA sequence: TGTGCCAGCAGTTTATCGTCCGGTTACGACCAGCATTTT. Translation gives CASSLSSGYDQHF.

The J gene is TRBJ1-3, the V gene TRBV5-4; D gene ambiguous. The CDR3 runs 15 residues. CDR1 SGHNT and CDR2 YYREEE come from the germline V gene (reference sequence). V was cut by 0 bases and J by 0 bases, with 7 bases left in between. The CDR3 loop reads CASSLDPASGNTIYF. In DNA, the CDR3 is TGTGCCAGCAGCTTGGACCCCGCCTCTGGAAACACCATATATTTT.